This entry concerns a single T cell receptor (beta chain). These data originate in a study of blood T cell repertoires in COVID-19. Produced via immunoSEQ multiplex PCR; TCRdb's table is partial and in-frame only. The table includes around 200,000 clones, more than 70% detected once. The CDR3 spans 15 residues. Trimming cost V 7 bases and J 2 bases; bases outside gene matches: 6. Germline loops: CDR1 LNHDA, CDR2 SQIVND (reference sequence). Researchers sorted participants into cohorts using their self-reported clinical history. The rearrangement uses TRBV19 and TRBJ2-3; TRBD2 agrees at 10 bases. The sequence was collected from a woman in her thirties or forties with acute COVID-19. Sequencing was carried out using PBMCs or T cells enriched from blood (not recorded which). As DNA, the CDR3 is TGTGCCAGTAAAGGACTAGCGGCTGCCACAGATACGCAGTATTTT. It is translated as CASKGLAAATDTQYF. The entire variable domain, with the rest obtained from reference TRBV19 and TRBJ2-3, is as follows: DGGITQSPKYLFRKEGQNVTLSCEQNLNHDAMYWYRQDPGQGLRLIYYSQIVNDFQKGDIAEGYSVSREKKESFPLTVTSAQKNPTAFYLCASKGLAAATDTQYFGPGTRLTVL.